This TCR beta chain was obtained from a study of shared clonotypes between healthy human individuals. This clone has a single count. Its antigen is not known. Using approximately 200 ng DNA, 30,000 or so T cell genomes, the sorted-subset replicate PCRs were run. Clones were sequenced by immunoSEQ multiplex PCR, and TCRdb holds only the in-frame ones, with some missing. There are millions of clones in the sample; 85% to 95% occur only once, and about 0.13% lies in the top ten. The CDR3 has 14 amino acids. The germline CDR1 and CDR2 sequences are MNHEY and SVGAGI. V trimming: 7 bases; J trimming: 1 base; junction bases outside the gene matches: 4. Study-wide points: Naive subsets generally exceeded memory subsets in estimated richness.

Donors were healthy HIV-negative adults without recently reported acute infections or vaccinations. Memory CD4+ cells were the fraction left after CD45RA+ naive selection. The sample consisted of naive CD4+ T cells sorted from blood. The subset denotes: CD45RA+ positively selected. The receptor was isolated from a man aged 18-30 years in good health. The genes are TRBV6-5 and TRBJ2-7, with 10 bases lining up with TRBD2. CDR3 in amino acids: CASTPGLASYEQYF. The CDR3 coding sequence is TGTGCCAGCACACCGGGACTAGCGTCCTACGAGCAGTACTTC.